This TCR beta chain comes out of a study of T cell changes during pregnancy in multiple sclerosis. Germline values: CDR1 SQVTM, CDR2 ANQGSEA. The J segment lost 5 bases and the V segment lost 5 bases, leaving 9 bases of the junction unmatched. CDR3 length: 14 residues. The protocol was immunoSEQ multiplex PCR, while the TCRdb copy is restricted to in-frame clones and leaves out a portion. The profile shows 60,000 to 85,000 clones, roughly 92% of them singletons. The chain employs TRBV29-1 and TRBJ1-1; 9 bases agree with TRBD1. The sequence was collected from a female donor in good health, enrolled as a control in a pregnancy study. Material: peripheral blood, obtained after pregnancy. The CDR3 DNA is TGCAGCGTTCAACCGGGACAGGGACGAACTGAAGCTTTCTTT. The encoded protein is CSVQPGQGRTEAFF. Full variable domain (rest looked up from reference TRBV29-1 and TRBJ1-1): SAVISQKPSRDICQRGTSLTIQCQVDSQVTMMFWYRQQPGQSLTLIATANQGSEATYESGFVIDKFPISRPNLTFSTLTVSNMSPEDSSIYLCSVQPGQGRTEAFFGQGTRLTVV.